Presented here are 4 T cell receptor beta chains from one specimen sequenced in a study of blood T cell repertoires in COVID-19. Assay: immunoSEQ multiplex PCR; the TCRdb copy retains only in-frame clones and omits some. The repertoire has 200,000 or so clones, approximately 83% of them found once; the top ten carry about 2.9%. The sequencing input was peripheral blood. These receptors all stem from a woman aged 25-40 years who had recovered from COVID-19.

CDR3 residues: CASTIRAGGYTEAFF. DNA for the CDR3: TGTGCCAGCACCATCAGGGCCGGGGGATACACTGAAGCTTTCTTT. The rearrangement joins TRBV6-5 to TRBJ1-1, with D maybe TRBD1 (5 bases). CDR1 and CDR2 from the germline V gene are MNHEY and SVGAGI. Between the trimmed V and J ends, which lost 7 bases and 3 bases, there was a span of 18 bases. The CDR3 consists of 15 residues.

The J gene is TRBJ2-2, the V gene TRBV19, with 8 bases lining up with TRBD1. CDR3 length: 17 amino acids. CDR1 is LNHDA, CDR2 SQIVND, per germline (reference sequence). V lost 3 bases to trimming and J lost 7 bases; unmatched junction nucleotides: 13. The CDR3 is CASSMGSAGGANGELFF. CDR3 sequence (DNA): TGTGCCAGTAGTATGGGTTCGGCAGGGGGCGCGAACGGGGAGCTGTTTTTT.

The V gene is TRBV28, the J gene TRBJ1-5, with 7 bases lining up with TRBD1. The CDR3 runs to 12 residues. Germline-derived CDR1 and CDR2 are MDHEN and SYDVKM. Trimming took 9 bases from V and 4 from J; bases not matched to a gene: 3. For the CDR3, the DNA is TGTGCCAGTGACAGGGTTAATCAGCCCCAGCATTTT. The encoded protein is CASDRVNQPQHF.

This clone showed up just once. A much larger clone lies one base from this, so it may be a read error. The V and J genes are TRBV27 and TRBJ1-2; TRBD1 might be the D (6 bases). Germline CDR1 and CDR2: MNHEY and SMNVEV (reference sequence). The V end lost 7 bases, the J end lost 3 bases, and 12 bases lay between the germline ends. CDR3 length equals 13 residues. The CDR3: CASTRGNHYGYTF. The DNA for the CDR3 is TGTGCCAGCACCAGGGGAAACCACTATGGCTACACCTTC.